This T cell receptor (beta chain) was profiled in a study of monozygotic twins with inflammatory bowel disease. Study-wide results and limits: Different subtypes (of T cells) could not be told apart from one another.

Comments on this clonotype: Its specificity is unknown.

CDR3 length: 15 amino acids. The germline CDR1 and CDR2 sequences are KGHSH and LQKENI. TCRdb reprocessed the 5' RACE reads and stores each CDR3 protein as one record, lacking DNA. This sample's table has under 150,000 distinct CDR3 sequences. The receptor comes from a human donor with ulcerative colitis or Crohn's disease, or a healthy co-twin of an affected twin (not recorded which). Material: blood. The chain couples TRBV18 to TRBJ2-3. The CDR3 spells CASSPPGGRTDTQYF. Filled out from reference TRBV18 and TRBJ2-3, the complete variable domain reads NAGVMQNPRHLVRRRGQEARLRCSPMKGHSHVYWYRQLPEEGLKFMVYLQKENIIDESGMPKERFSAEFPKEGPSILRIQQVVRGDSAAYFCASSPPGGRTDTQYFGPGTRLTVL.